This TCR beta chain was captured in a study of Graves' ophthalmopathy and Graves' hyperthyroidism. Study-wide results and limits: Detection in blood was also observed for most expanded thyroid clonotypes above 0.001 frequency.

The trim removed 5 bases at V and 7 bases at J, leaving 2 bases unmatched. The CDR3 is made up of 12 amino acids. The authors amplified TCR beta CDR3 regions, and they did so from RNA transcripts for repertoire sequencing. HTBI primers were employed in first-round RT-PCR, then a second-round multiplex PCR followed. Via MiXCR, TCRdb re-called the multiplex PCR reads, giving one row per CDR3 protein. The data show about 500,000 distinct CDR3 sequences, with approximately 35% seen just once and over 3.5% held by the top ten. Note on this clonotype: Its antigen is as yet unknown.

The sample was peripheral blood or thyroid tissue (not recorded which). This chain joins TRBV12-3 or TRBV12-4 and TRBJ1-2, with 9 bases matching TRBD1. The TCR sequence derives from an adult man with Graves' hyperthyroidism. The CDR3 spells CASSTGGSGYTF. The CDR3 DNA reads as TGTGCCAGCAGTACAGGGGGCAGTGGCTACACCTTC.